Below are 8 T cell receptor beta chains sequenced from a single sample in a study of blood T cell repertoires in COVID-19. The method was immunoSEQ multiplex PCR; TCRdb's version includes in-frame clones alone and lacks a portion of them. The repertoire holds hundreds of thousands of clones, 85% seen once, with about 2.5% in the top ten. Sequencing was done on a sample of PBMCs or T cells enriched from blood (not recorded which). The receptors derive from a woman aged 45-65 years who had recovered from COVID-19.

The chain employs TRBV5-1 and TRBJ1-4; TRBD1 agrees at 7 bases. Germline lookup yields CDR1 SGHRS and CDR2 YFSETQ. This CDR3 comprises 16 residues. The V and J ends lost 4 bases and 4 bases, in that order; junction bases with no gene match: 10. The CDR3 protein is CASSNQLGQINEKLFF. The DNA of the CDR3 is TGCGCCAGCAGCAACCAATTGGGACAGATTAATGAAAAACTGTTTTTT.

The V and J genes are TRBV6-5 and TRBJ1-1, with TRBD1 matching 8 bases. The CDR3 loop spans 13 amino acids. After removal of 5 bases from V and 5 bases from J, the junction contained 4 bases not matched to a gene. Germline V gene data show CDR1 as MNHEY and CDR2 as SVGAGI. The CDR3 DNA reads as TGTGCCAGCAGTACTACAGGGGGTACTGAAGCTTTCTTT. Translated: CASSTTGGTEAFF.

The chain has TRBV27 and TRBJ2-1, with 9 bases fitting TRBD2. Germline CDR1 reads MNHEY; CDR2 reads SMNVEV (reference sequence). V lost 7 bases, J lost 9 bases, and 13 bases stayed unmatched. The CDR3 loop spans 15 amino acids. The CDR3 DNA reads TGTGCCAGCACCGGTGGCGGGACTAGCCTCAGTGAGCAGTTCTTC. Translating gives CASTGGGTSLSEQFF.

The CDR3 spells CASSLLGTGAGNTIYF. As DNA, the CDR3 is TGCGCCAGCAGCTTACTTGGGACAGGGGCTGGAAACACCATATATTTT. The chain is built from TRBV5-1 and TRBJ1-3; 10 nucleotides align to TRBD1. V trimming: 2 bases; J trimming: 2 bases; junction bases outside the gene matches: 4. The V gene's germline CDR1 is SGHRS and CDR2 YFSETQ. CDR3 length equals 16 residues.

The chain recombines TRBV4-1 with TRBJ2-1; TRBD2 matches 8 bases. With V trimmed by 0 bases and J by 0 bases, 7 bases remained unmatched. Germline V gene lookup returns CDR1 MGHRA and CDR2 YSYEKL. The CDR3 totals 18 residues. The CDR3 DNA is TGCGCCAGCAGCCAAGAGTCGGTAGCGGGGACCTCCTACAATGAGCAGTTCTTC. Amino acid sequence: CASSQESVAGTSYNEQFF.

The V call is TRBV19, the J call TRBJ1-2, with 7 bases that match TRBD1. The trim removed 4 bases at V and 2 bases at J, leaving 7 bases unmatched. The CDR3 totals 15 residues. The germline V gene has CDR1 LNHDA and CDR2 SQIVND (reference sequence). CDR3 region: CASSRLSTGNYGYTF. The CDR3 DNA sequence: TGTGCCAGTAGTAGACTATCGACAGGGAACTATGGCTACACCTTC.

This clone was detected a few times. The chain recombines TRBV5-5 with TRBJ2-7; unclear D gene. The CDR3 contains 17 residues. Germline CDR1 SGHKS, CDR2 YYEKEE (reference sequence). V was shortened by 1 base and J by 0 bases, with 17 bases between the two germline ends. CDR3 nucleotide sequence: TGTGCCAGCAGCTTGCTAATTTTTCCAGGAAACTCCTACGAGCAGTACTTC. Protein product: CASSLLIFPGNSYEQYF.

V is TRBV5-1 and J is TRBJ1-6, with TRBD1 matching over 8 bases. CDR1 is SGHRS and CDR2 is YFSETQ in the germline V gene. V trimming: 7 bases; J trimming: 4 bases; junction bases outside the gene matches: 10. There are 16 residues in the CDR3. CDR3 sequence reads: CASRGQVTSYNSPLHF. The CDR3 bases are TGCGCCAGCCGGGGACAGGTCACCTCATATAATTCACCCCTCCACTTT.